Shown below are 8 T cell receptor beta chains from a single sample sequenced in a study of vaccination and CD4 T cells after COVID-19. With the Oncomine TCR Beta short-read assay, DNA from cultured CD4+ T cells was sequenced. One entry per CDR3 protein, called by TCRdb with MiXCR from the PCR reads. The data show about 7,800 distinct CDR3 sequences, around two fifths seen once. Regarding treatment: approximately nine-day PBMC culture with coronavirus spike peptide pools or control peptides (ViraFEST assay). These CD4+ T cells came from an unexposed donor, sampled before the COVID-19 pandemic (2011-2018). The antigens of these receptors remain unknown. The sample consisted of CD4+ T cells from blood, cultured in vitro. The receptor set was obtained from a human donor in good health.

The chain is built from TRBV28 and TRBJ1-1; D is perhaps TRBD1 (5 bases). V lost 4 bases, J lost 1 base, and 13 bases lay in between. The germline V gene encodes CDR1 MDHEN and CDR2 SYDVKM. The CDR3 loop spans 15 amino acids. CDR3 DNA: TGTGCCAGCAGTTGGCCAGGGTACGGGAACACTGAAGCTTTCTTT. Residues: CASSWPGYGNTEAFF.

The genes are TRBV30 and TRBJ2-2, with 7 bases lining up with TRBD2. CDR1 GTSNPN and CDR2 SVGIG come from the germline V gene (reference sequence). V shed 8 bases, J shed 7 bases, and the junction held 10 bases outside the gene matches. The CDR3 spans 13 residues. The CDR3 sequence: CALGRGWGGELFF. DNA of the CDR3: TGTGCCCTGGGGAGGGGCTGGGGCGGGGAGCTGTTTTTT.

This sequence joins TRBV20-1 and TRBJ1-2; D uncertain. From germline, CDR1 is DFQATT and CDR2 SNEGSKA (reference sequence). The length of the CDR3 is 13 residues. Deletions cut 6 bases from V and 5 bases from J, with 16 bases between. The CDR3 DNA reads TGCAGTGCCGAGAGGACGGTTCGGTATGGCTACACCTTC. Protein product: CSAERTVRYGYTF.

This clonotype was detected a few times. J is TRBJ1-2 and V is TRBV7-2, with D possibly being TRBD1 (6 bases). Germline V CDR1 and CDR2: SGHTA, FQGNSA. With 1 base removed from V and 6 bases from J, the gap between germline ends came to 9 bases. CDR3 length: 13 residues. The DNA of the CDR3 is TGTGCCAGCAGCTTAGTACAGGGTAATGGCTACACCTTC. This encodes CASSLVQGNGYTF.

This chain uses TRBV5-4 with TRBJ2-1, with D maybe TRBD2 (7 bases). Germline V gene data show CDR1 as SGHNT and CDR2 as YYREEE (reference sequence). V lost 3 bases, J lost 6 bases, and 22 bases lay in between. There are 17 residues in the CDR3. The CDR3 protein is CASSWRLAGGRGNEQFF. The CDR3 DNA reads TGTGCCAGCAGCTGGCGACTAGCTGGGGGGCGAGGCAATGAGCAGTTCTTC. Full variable domain (rest looked up from reference TRBV5-4 and TRBJ2-1): ETGVTQSPTHLIKTRGQQVTLRCSSQSGHNTVSWYQQALGQGPQFIFQYYREEENGRGNFPPRFSGLQFPNYSSELNVNALELDDSALYLCASSWRLAGGRGNEQFFGPGTRLTVL.

This chain links TRBV20-1 with TRBJ2-5; TRBD1 aligns across 7 bases. The trim removed 3 bases at V and 5 bases at J, leaving 6 bases unmatched. The CDR3 extends over 13 amino acids. Germline CDR1 reads DFQATT; CDR2 reads SNEGSKA (reference sequence). The CDR3 here is CSARTGLGETQYF. The CDR3 DNA follows: TGCAGTGCTAGGACAGGGTTAGGGGAGACCCAGTACTTC.

The rearrangement joins TRBV19 to TRBJ1-5, with D possibly matching TRBD1 (5 bases). Germline V CDR1 and CDR2: LNHDA, SQIVND (reference sequence). The CDR3 is made up of 16 amino acids. Trimming stripped 5 bases from V and 1 base from J, with 15 bases between. CDR3 protein: CASSPGRGDSNQPQHF. The CDR3 DNA reads as TGTGCCAGTAGTCCCGGGCGAGGGGACAGCAATCAGCCCCAGCATTTT.

This clonotype has a handful of counts. The V gene is TRBV7-2, the J gene TRBJ2-3, with D possibly being TRBD2 (6 bases). The CDR3 consists of 12 residues. The V and J ends lost 1 base and 9 bases respectively, with 8 bases between them. Germline CDR1 reads SGHTA; CDR2 reads FQGNSA. CDR3 in DNA: TGTGCCAGCAGCTTAGAAGGGAGGACGCAGTATTTT. Protein sequence: CASSLEGRTQYF.